The rows below give T cell receptor beta chains drawn from one sample of a study of PD-1 blockade in classical Hodgkin lymphoma. Here immunoSEQ multiplex PCR was the method, and the copy in TCRdb shows in-frame clones only, minus some. The sample lists approximately 20,000 clones, around 81% occurring once. Sequenced material: peripheral blood mononuclear cells (PBMCs), taken before the fourth cycle of nivolumab. These receptors originate from a human donor with classical Hodgkin lymphoma. Each CDR3 is given with its conserved first and last residue. The D gene is left open where the match is weak. Clone size is stated in some rows and not others, as once, few, many or a class when expanded.

NA TRBJ2-7 TRBV11-2 14 NA CASSLATGRAEQYF TGTGCCAGCAGCTTAGCCACAGGGCGCGCGGAGCAGTACTTC
NA TRBJ2-3 TRBV11-2 13 NA CASSLVVTDTQYF TGTGCCAGCAGCTTAGTAGTCACAGATACGCAGTATTTT
NA TRBJ2-3 TRBV29-1 12 TRBD2 CSVDGGGDTQYF TGCAGCGTTGATGGGGGGGGAGATACGCAGTATTTT
NA TRBJ2-1 TRBV5-4 14 NA CAGGVEGSIDEQFF TGTGCTGGAGGCGTGGAGGGAAGTATCGATGAGCAGTTCTTC
NA TRBJ2-1 TRBV7-9 11 NA CASRRYNEQFF TGTGCCAGCAGACGTTACAATGAGCAGTTCTTC
NA TRBJ2-3 TRBV9 17 NA CASSASPGTRGTDTQYF TGTGCCAGCAGCGCGAGTCCCGGGACGAGAGGGACAGATACGCAGTATTTT
NA TRBJ2-1 TRBV13 16 TRBD2 CASSLFGRGGDNEQFF TGTGCCAGCAGCTTATTCGGGCGGGGGGGAGACAATGAGCAGTTCTTC
NA TRBJ1-3 TRBV18 15 NA CASSPYGGSGNTIYF TGTGCCAGCTCACCCTATGGAGGGTCCGGAAACACCATATATTTT
NA TRBJ1-3 TRBV6-1 14 NA CASSDGTLGNTIYF TGTGCCAGCAGCGATGGGACTCTGGGCAACACCATATATTTT
few TRBJ1-6 TRBV6-4 9 NA CASAGPLHF TGTGCCAGCGCCGGGCCCCTCCACTTT
NA TRBJ2-2 TRBV2 12 NA CASSTGAGELFF TGTGCCAGCAGTACGGGGGCCGGGGAGCTGTTTTTT
NA TRBJ2-1 TRBV11-2 17 NA CASSLRRIGSIHNEQFF TGTGCCAGCAGCCTACGGAGGATCGGGAGCATTCACAATGAGCAGTTCTTC
NA TRBJ1-1 TRBV7-9 14 TRBD1 CASSHPTGGPEAFF TGTGCCAGCAGTCACCCTACAGGGGGCCCTGAAGCTTTCTTT
NA TRBJ2-1 TRBV27 16 TRBD1 CASSSLYTRRGREQFF TGTGCCAGCAGCTCCCTCTACACCCGCAGGGGGCGAGAGCAGTTCTTC
NA TRBJ2-5 TRBV28 16 TRBD2 CASSLLTSGYQETQYF TGTGCCAGCAGTCTCTTGACTAGCGGGTACCAAGAGACCCAGTACTTC
NA TRBJ2-1 TRBV15 15 NA CATSRDGLANDEQFF TGTGCCACCAGCAGAGACGGGCTAGCCAACGATGAGCAGTTCTTC
NA TRBJ2-3 TRBV27 15 NA CASSLSNVGVYTQYF TGTGCCAGCAGTTTATCAAATGTGGGAGTATATACGCAGTATTTT